A single T cell receptor beta chain is shown here with its context. Sequence at one end of the junction differs from germline and may be a read error. In germline, CDR1 is LNHNV, CDR2 YYDKDF (reference sequence). The length of the CDR3 is 14 residues. The data were obtained in a study of blood T cell repertoires in COVID-19. Study-wide context: Italy, Spain and the United States were the sources of the convalescent and acute COVID-19 samples.

The method was immunoSEQ multiplex PCR; TCRdb's version includes in-frame clones alone and lacks a portion of them. The sample holds fewer than 350,000 clones; 81% are singletons and the top ten take just under 3%. V is TRBV15 and J is TRBJ2-7, with unresolved D. The clonotype originates from an older woman with active or convalescent COVID-19. The specimen was peripheral blood. Here the CDR3 reads CATSRGGDSHEQYF. Written as DNA, the CDR3 is TGTGCCACCAGCAGAGGAGGAGACTCCCACGAGCAGTACTTC.